Shown below are 10 T cell receptor beta chains from a single sample sequenced in a study of T cell responses to AZD1222 COVID-19 vaccine. Only in-frame clones appear in the TCRdb table, and some are missing; sequencing was by immunoSEQ multiplex PCR. The sample lists 150,000 or so clones; roughly 91% were seen once. The sequencing here drew on peripheral blood, taken on day 0 of AZD1222 vaccination. Every receptor here comes from an adult in good health.

The genes are TRBV14 and TRBJ1-4; a weak D match, TRBD1 (5 bases). Germline V CDR1 and CDR2: SGHDN, FVKESK. The V end lost 2 bases, the J end lost 7 bases, and 20 bases lay between the germline ends. The CDR3 consists of 17 residues. In DNA, the CDR3 is TGTGCCAGCAGCCAAAAACCCCTGGCAGGTGGGGGTGAAAAACTGTTTTTT. This codes for CASSQKPLAGGGEKLFF.

The genes are TRBV5-6 and TRBJ1-2, with a weak D call TRBD1 (5 bases). This CDR3 region has 14 residues. Germline values: CDR1 SGHDT, CDR2 YYEEEE. Trimming took off 4 bases at V and 7 bases at J, with 17 bases between the two ends. The CDR3 loop is CASSLGAGVSGYTF. CDR3 sequence (DNA): TGTGCCAGCAGCCTTGGGGCAGGAGTTAGTGGCTACACCTTC.

V gene TRBV7-2 combines with J gene TRBJ1-6, with D possibly matching TRBD1 (6 bases). Per germline, CDR1 SGHTA and CDR2 FQGNSA. Trimming took 1 base from V and 10 from J, leaving 11 bases between them. The CDR3 loop spans 14 amino acids. The CDR3 DNA reads as TGTGCCAGCAGCTTAGGGGCGGGGGCCTCACCCCTCCACTTT. It yields the protein CASSLGAGASPLHF.

The J gene is TRBJ2-3, the V gene TRBV12-3 or TRBV12-4, with unresolved D. This CDR3 spans 12 amino acids. Trimming left V 3 bases short and J 6 bases short, with 7 bases between. The CDR3 is CASSFRWDTQYF. The CDR3 coding sequence is TGTGCCAGCAGTTTTCGTTGGGATACGCAGTATTTT.

The chain links TRBV18 to TRBJ2-1; 7 bases fit TRBD2. V shed 2 bases and J 4 bases; nucleotides not matched to a gene: 8. Germline CDR1 is KGHSH and CDR2 is LQKENI. The CDR3 runs to 16 residues. The CDR3 sequence: CASSPASASGYNEQFF. The DNA for the CDR3 is TGTGCCAGCTCACCAGCTTCAGCTAGCGGTTACAATGAGCAGTTCTTC.

The chain carries TRBV20-1 and TRBJ1-6, with TRBD1 identical over 8 bases. CDR3 length: 18 amino acids. With 7 bases clipped from V and 0 bases from J, the junction kept 14 bases outside the gene matches. Germline V gene lookup returns CDR1 DFQATT and CDR2 SNEGSKA (reference sequence). The CDR3 DNA reads as TGCAGTGTCAGTGACAGGGGTTGCCCCCACTCCTATAATTCACCCCTCCACTTT. Protein: CSVSDRGCPHSYNSPLHF.

This rearrangement joins TRBV7-2 to TRBJ1-5; D is ambiguous. CDR3 size: 17 residues. Trimming removed 1 base from V and 2 bases from J, with 15 bases in between. Germline V gene sequence: CDR1 SGHTA, CDR2 FQGNSA. CDR3 region: CASSLVPTANGNQPQHF. The DNA for the CDR3 is TGTGCCAGCAGCTTAGTCCCTACTGCTAATGGCAATCAGCCCCAGCATTTT. The whole variable domain, filled in from reference TRBV7-2 and TRBJ1-5, reads GAGVSQSPSNKVTEKGKDVELRCDPISGHTALYWYRQSLGQGLEFLIYFQGNSAPDKSGLPSDRFSAERTGGSVSTLTIQRTQQEDSAVYLCASSLVPTANGNQPQHFGDGTRLSIL.

The J gene is TRBJ1-3, the V gene TRBV7-2, with TRBD1 matching 8 bases. Losses at the gene ends were 5 bases for V and 5 bases for J; bases not matched to a gene: 8. This CDR3 region has 15 residues. Germline CDR1 reads SGHTA; CDR2 reads FQGNSA. Written as DNA, the CDR3 is TGTGCCAGCAGCCCGACAGGGGTCGGAAGAAACACCATATATTTT. This translates into CASSPTGVGRNTIYF. Filled out from reference TRBV7-2 and TRBJ1-3, the complete variable domain reads GAGVSQSPSNKVTEKGKDVELRCDPISGHTALYWYRQSLGQGLEFLIYFQGNSAPDKSGLPSDRFSAERTGGSVSTLTIQRTQQEDSAVYLCASSPTGVGRNTIYFGEGSWLTVV.

The chain links TRBV28 to TRBJ1-6, with 9 bases matching TRBD1. Germline trimming cut 2 bases from V and 8 bases from J; bases unmatched to any gene: 7. Germline CDR1 is MDHEN and CDR2 is SYDVKM. The CDR3 covers 16 residues. The CDR3 reads CASSLPRTGAYSPLHF. The CDR3, as DNA: TGTGCCAGCAGTTTACCCAGGACAGGGGCCTATTCACCCCTCCACTTT. The whole variable domain, remainder taken from reference TRBV28 and TRBJ1-6, is DVKVTQSSRYLVKRTGEKVFLECVQDMDHENMFWYRQDPGLGLRLIYFSYDVKMKEKGDIPEGYSVSREKKERFSLILESASTNQTSMYLCASSLPRTGAYSPLHFGNGTRLTVT.

In DNA, the CDR3 is TGTGCCAGCAGCTCCAAGACAGGGTGGCATACACCCCTCCACTTT. Translated: CASSSKTGWHTPLHF. The V call is TRBV6-5, the J call TRBJ1-6; 7 nucleotides agree with TRBD1. The CDR3 runs 15 residues. The V gene's germline CDR1 is MNHEY and CDR2 SVGAGI. V lost 6 bases, J lost 11 bases, and 13 bases stayed unmatched.